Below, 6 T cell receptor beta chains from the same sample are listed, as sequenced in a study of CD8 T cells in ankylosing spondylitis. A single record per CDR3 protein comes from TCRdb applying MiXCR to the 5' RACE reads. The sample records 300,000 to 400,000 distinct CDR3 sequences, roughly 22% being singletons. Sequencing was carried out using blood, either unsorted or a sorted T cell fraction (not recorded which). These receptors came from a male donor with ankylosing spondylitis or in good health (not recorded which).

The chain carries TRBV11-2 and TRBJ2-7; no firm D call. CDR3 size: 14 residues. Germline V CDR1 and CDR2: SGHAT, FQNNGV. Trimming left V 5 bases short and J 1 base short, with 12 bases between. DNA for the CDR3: TGTGCCAGCAGCCCCTATCTGGGTTCCTACGAGCAGTACTTC. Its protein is CASSPYLGSYEQYF.

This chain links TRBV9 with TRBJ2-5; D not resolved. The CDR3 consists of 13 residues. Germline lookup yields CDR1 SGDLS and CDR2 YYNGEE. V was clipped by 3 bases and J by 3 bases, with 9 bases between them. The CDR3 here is CASSGGIKETQYF. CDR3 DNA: TGTGCCAGCAGCGGGGGTATTAAAGAGACCCAGTACTTC.

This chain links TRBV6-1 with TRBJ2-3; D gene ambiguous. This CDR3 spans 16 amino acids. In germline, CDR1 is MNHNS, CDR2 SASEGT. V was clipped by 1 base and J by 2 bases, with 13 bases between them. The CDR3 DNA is TGTGCCAGCAGTGAAGTTGTCGCGGTGCTCACAGATACGCAGTATTTT. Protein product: CASSEVVAVLTDTQYF.

CDR3: CASSVEGTAYSEQYF. The DNA of the CDR3 is TGTGCCAGCAGCGTAGAGGGCACGGCCTACTCCGAGCAGTACTTC. This chain uses TRBV9 with TRBJ2-7; D is ambiguous. Germline V CDR1 and CDR2: SGDLS, YYNGEE. The CDR3 consists of 15 residues. With 0 bases removed from V and 6 bases from J, the gap between germline ends came to 16 bases.

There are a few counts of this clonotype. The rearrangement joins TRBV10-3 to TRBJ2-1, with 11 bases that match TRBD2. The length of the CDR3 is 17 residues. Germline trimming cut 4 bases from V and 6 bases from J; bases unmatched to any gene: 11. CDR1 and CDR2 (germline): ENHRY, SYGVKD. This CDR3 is CAISGASGGPHFNEQFF. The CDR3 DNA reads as TGTGCCATCAGTGGGGCTAGCGGGGGGCCTCACTTCAATGAGCAGTTCTTC.

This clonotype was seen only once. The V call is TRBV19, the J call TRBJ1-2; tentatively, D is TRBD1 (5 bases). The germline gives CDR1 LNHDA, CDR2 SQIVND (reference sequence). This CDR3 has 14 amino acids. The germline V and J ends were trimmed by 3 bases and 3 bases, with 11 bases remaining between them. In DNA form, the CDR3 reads TGTGCCAGTAGTATCCGGGGGGAGGACTATGGCTACACCTTC. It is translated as CASSIRGEDYGYTF.